This passage covers 23 T cell receptor beta chains from one sample sequenced in a study of PD-1 blockade in classical Hodgkin lymphoma. Generated by immunoSEQ multiplex PCR, the TCRdb table keeps only in-frame clones and is missing some. This table holds some 52,000 clones, approximately 86% found once. As for time point: cycle 4 day 1 (C4D1), after less than 7 weeks of nivolumab. Every single patient, without exception, relapsed after autologous stem cell transplantation, and brentuximab vedotin exposure varied. The sample here was peripheral blood mononuclear cells (PBMCs), taken before the fourth cycle of nivolumab. The receptors shown here come from a human donor with classical Hodgkin lymphoma.

This chain connects TRBV27 to TRBJ2-2; no firm D call. This CDR3 has 14 residues. The germline V gene has CDR1 MNHEY and CDR2 SMNVEV (reference sequence). The V gene lost 3 bases and the J gene lost 7 bases, with 12 bases spanning the gap. This CDR3 reads CASSFELFGGELFF. The CDR3 nucleotides read TGTGCCAGCAGTTTCGAACTATTCGGCGGGGAGCTGTTTTTT.

The chain carries TRBV5-8 and TRBJ2-5; 7 bases are a match to TRBD2. CDR3 size: 14 residues. Germline values: CDR1 SGHTS, CDR2 YDEGEE. J was trimmed by 6 bases and V by 2 bases; bases with no gene match: 7. The CDR3 loop reads CASSFGGLGKTQYF. DNA for the CDR3: TGTGCCAGCAGCTTCGGGGGGTTGGGAAAGACCCAGTACTTC. The entire variable domain, with the rest obtained from reference TRBV5-8 and TRBJ2-5, is as follows: EAGVTQSPTHLIKTRGQQATLRCSPISGHTSVYWYQQALGLGLQFLLWYDEGEERNRGNFPPRFSGRQFPNYSSELNVNALELEDSALYLCASSFGGLGKTQYFGPGTRLLVL.

The V gene is TRBV28, the J gene TRBJ2-3, with 7 bases that match TRBD1. The V and J ends lost 4 bases and 5 bases, in that order; junction bases with no gene match: 3. This CDR3 has 13 amino acids. Germline CDR1 is MDHEN and CDR2 is SYDVKM. CDR3: CASSYTGVDTQYF. In DNA, the CDR3 is TGTGCCAGCAGTTATACAGGGGTAGATACGCAGTATTTT.

The chain recombines TRBV27 with TRBJ2-3; 9 bases line up with TRBD1. Germline V gives CDR1 MNHEY, CDR2 SMNVEV (reference sequence). With V trimmed by 5 bases and J by 5 bases, 17 bases remained unmatched. The CDR3 has 18 residues. CDR3 region: CASSPSSGTGPFRDTQYF. DNA of the CDR3: TGTGCCAGCAGTCCGTCCTCGGGGACAGGGCCCTTTAGAGATACGCAGTATTTT.

The chain employs TRBV5-4 and TRBJ1-3; a possible D gene is TRBD1 (5 bases). Trimming took off 0 bases at V and 0 bases at J, with 13 bases between the two ends. In germline, CDR1 is SGHNT, CDR2 YYREEE (reference sequence). CDR3 length equals 17 residues. The CDR3 DNA follows: TGTGCCAGCAGCTTGGTCCCGACAGAAAACTCTGGAAACACCATATATTTT. The encoded protein is CASSLVPTENSGNTIYF.

This rearrangement joins TRBV10-3 to TRBJ2-1; a weak D match, TRBD2 (5 bases). This CDR3 has 17 residues. V was clipped by 3 bases and J by 0 bases, with 15 bases between them. The V gene's germline CDR1 is ENHRY and CDR2 SYGVKD. The CDR3 sequence is CAISDPGLPSSYNEQFF. The CDR3 DNA is TGTGCCATCAGTGACCCCGGACTGCCGAGCTCCTACAATGAGCAGTTCTTC.

This clone has a single count. The chain has TRBV10-3 and TRBJ2-7; 14 bases fit TRBD2. The CDR3 consists of 16 residues. The junction had 9 bases not matched to a gene; V was cut back by 8 bases and J by 3 bases. Looked up from germline, CDR1 is ENHRY and CDR2 is SYGVKD. The CDR3 region is CAIEARGTSGSYEQYF. CDR3 sequence (DNA): TGTGCCATCGAAGCAAGAGGGACTAGCGGGAGCTACGAGCAGTACTTC.

J is TRBJ2-1 and V is TRBV7-9; TRBD2 is a possible D gene (6 bases). This CDR3 comprises 15 residues. Germline lookup yields CDR1 SEHNR and CDR2 FQNEAQ (reference sequence). V lost 2 bases and J lost 5, with 13 bases in between. The CDR3 spells CASSLTRDLDNEQFF. As DNA, the CDR3 is TGTGCCAGCAGCTTAACCCGGGACTTAGACAATGAGCAGTTCTTC.

The chain links TRBV6-6 to TRBJ2-1; D is unclear. Trimming removed 6 bases at V and 15 bases at J, with 15 bases between. This CDR3 has 11 residues. Germline V gene lookup returns CDR1 MNHNY and CDR2 SVGAGI (reference sequence). CDR3 nucleotides: TGTGCCAGCAGCTCCGGTGGGCGACCGTTCTTC. This encodes CASSSGGRPFF.

The CDR3 sequence: CASSRTQGDYGYTF. Written as DNA, the CDR3 is TGTGCCAGCAGTCGCACACAGGGGGACTATGGCTACACCTTC. The chain employs TRBV6-1 and TRBJ1-2, with 8 bases fitting TRBD1. V shed 5 bases and J 3 bases; nucleotides not matched to a gene: 5. CDR1 is MNHNS and CDR2 is SASEGT in the germline V gene. This CDR3 is built from 14 residues.

This rearrangement joins TRBV5-1 to TRBJ2-5; either TRBD1 or TRBD2 may supply D (5 bases each). Per the germline V gene, CDR1 is SGHRS and CDR2 is YFSETQ. The V end lost 4 bases, the J end lost 4 bases, and 11 bases lay between the germline ends. The CDR3 extends over 13 amino acids. DNA of the CDR3: TGCGCCAGCAGCCAGGCAGGGACAGAGACCCAGTACTTC. It yields the protein CASSQAGTETQYF.

This sequence joins TRBV7-8 and TRBJ2-1; D possibly matches TRBD1 or TRBD2 (5 bases each). The germline CDR1 and CDR2 sequences are SGHVS and FQNEAQ. This CDR3 contains 16 residues. The V and J ends lost 2 bases and 0 bases respectively, with 11 bases between them. As DNA, the CDR3 is TGTGCCAGCAGCTTACATGAGGGACCCTCCTACAATGAGCAGTTCTTC. This encodes CASSLHEGPSYNEQFF. The full variable domain, with the rest looked up from reference TRBV7-8 and TRBJ2-1, is GAGVSQSPRYKVAKRGQDVALRCDPISGHVSLFWYQQALGQGPEFLTYFQNEAQLDKSGLPSDRFFAERPEGSVSTLKIQRTQQEDSAVYLCASSLHEGPSYNEQFFGPGTRLTVL.

The chain recombines TRBV5-1 with TRBJ2-1; 12 nucleotides match TRBD2. This CDR3 spans 15 amino acids. Trimming cost V 4 bases and J 7 bases; bases outside gene matches: 6. The germline V gene has CDR1 SGHRS and CDR2 YFSETQ. CDR3 nucleotides: TGCGCCAGCAGCACCGGACTAGCGGGATGGAATGAGCAGTTCTTC. Translated: CASSTGLAGWNEQFF.

V and J are TRBV4-3 and TRBJ2-7; 7 bases are a match to TRBD1. V shed 1 base and J 2 bases; nucleotides not matched to a gene: 8. The CDR3 covers 16 residues. Per germline, CDR1 LGHNA and CDR2 YSLEER. CDR3 protein: CASSQGSKGATYEQYF. CDR3 nucleotides: TGCGCCAGCAGCCAAGGGTCGAAGGGGGCGACCTACGAGCAGTACTTC.

The V call is TRBV19, the J call TRBJ2-2; D not resolved. The germline V gene has CDR1 LNHDA and CDR2 SQIVND (reference sequence). Trimming stripped 6 bases from V and 0 bases from J, with 8 bases between. The CDR3 extends over 14 amino acids. The CDR3 DNA sequence: TGTGCCAGTAGGAGGCTCCCGAACACCGGGGAGCTGTTTTTT. Its protein is CASRRLPNTGELFF.

The chain recombines TRBV10-1 with TRBJ2-7; 13 positions match TRBD2. Germline values: CDR1 WNHNN, CDR2 SYGVQD (reference sequence). After removal of 2 bases from V and 5 bases from J, the junction contained 3 bases not matched to a gene. There are 15 residues in the CDR3. The CDR3 DNA reads TGCGCCAGCAGTGAGGGACTAGCGGGAGTCCACGAGCAGTACTTC. It codes for CASSEGLAGVHEQYF.

The chain uses TRBV6-5 and TRBJ2-1, with TRBD2 matching over 7 bases. The CDR3 loop spans 15 amino acids. V lost 3 bases and J lost 4; bases outside the gene matches: 6. The germline gives CDR1 MNHEY, CDR2 SVGAGI. CDR3 coding DNA: TGTGCCAGCAGTTATGGGGGGGACCCTTACAATGAGCAGTTCTTC. It specifies CASSYGGDPYNEQFF.

The CDR3 DNA sequence: TGTGCCAGCAGCTCCAAGACAGCCTACGAGCAGTACTTC. It codes for CASSSKTAYEQYF. The chain joins TRBV7-8 to TRBJ2-7; perhaps TRBD1 as D (5 bases). The germline V gene encodes CDR1 SGHVS and CDR2 FQNEAQ. The CDR3 contains 13 residues. Trimming stripped 4 bases from V and 2 bases from J, with 9 bases between.

Only a few counts were recorded for this clone. This chain uses TRBV7-2 with TRBJ2-3; the match to TRBD2 covers 8 bases. The CDR3 length is 18 residues. Per germline, CDR1 SGHTA and CDR2 FQGNSA. The V segment lost 1 base and the J segment 2 bases; nucleotides outside the gene matches: 11. Here the CDR3 DNA reads TGTGCCAGCAGCTTAGTAGGTTACGGCGGGGGGAACACAGATACGCAGTATTTT. This sequence encodes CASSLVGYGGGNTDTQYF. Drawing the rest from reference TRBV7-2 and TRBJ2-3, the complete variable domain is GAGVSQSPSNKVTEKGKDVELRCDPISGHTALYWYRQSLGQGLEFLIYFQGNSAPDKSGLPSDRFSAERTGGSVSTLTIQRTQQEDSAVYLCASSLVGYGGGNTDTQYFGPGTRLTVL.

In its sample, this clone is medium-sized (0.01 to 0.1%). CDR3 region: CASSDGTGNYGYTF. The CDR3 nucleotides read TGTGCCAGCAGTGACGGTACAGGGAACTATGGCTACACCTTC. This chain joins TRBV6-4 and TRBJ1-2; D perhaps matches TRBD1 (6 bases). CDR1 and CDR2 (germline): MRHNA, SNTAGT. Trimming cost V 2 bases and J 2 bases, with 9 bases left between them. This CDR3 is 14 amino acids long.

V usage is TRBV7-2 and J usage is TRBJ2-7, with TRBD1 matching 7 bases. The V and J ends lost 4 bases and 4 bases, in that order; junction bases with no gene match: 13. Germline V CDR1 and CDR2: SGHTA, FQGNSA. The CDR3 is 16 residues long. The chain's CDR3 is CASSSRRQGERYEQYF. CDR3 nucleotides: TGTGCCAGCAGCTCGAGACGACAGGGAGAGAGGTACGAGCAGTACTTC.

The chain has TRBV7-2 and TRBJ2-3; no clear D gene. V lost 0 bases and J lost 7, with 11 bases in between. The germline CDR1 and CDR2 sequences are SGHTA and FQGNSA. This CDR3 contains 14 residues. The CDR3 region is CASSLADLGNTQYF. CDR3 sequence (DNA): TGTGCCAGCAGCTTAGCTGATCTTGGAAATACGCAGTATTTT.

The V call is TRBV7-6, the J call TRBJ2-2, with TRBD1 matching 7 bases. Germline V gene data show CDR1 as SGHVS and CDR2 as FNYEAQ. Trimming cost V 1 base and J 5 bases; bases outside gene matches: 7. The CDR3 runs to 16 residues. CDR3 loop: CASSLVAGTETGELFF. The CDR3 DNA sequence: TGTGCCAGCAGCTTAGTAGCCGGGACAGAAACCGGGGAGCTGTTTTTT.